The TCR beta chain described here comes from a study of PD-L1 blockade in urothelial cancer. Study-level information: About 90% of the 29 patients were males with bladder-origin urothelial cancer.

Regarding the study as a whole: Those with durable benefit had larger increases in tumor-associated blood clones at 3 weeks.

As to this clone: Antigen specificity is unknown.

CDR1 SGHVT and CDR2 SQSDAQ come from the germline V gene. V was shortened by 3 bases and J by 5 bases, with 16 bases between the two germline ends. This CDR3 is built from 15 residues. Spike-ins of synthetic TCR analog templates went into each PCR. Sequencing was performed with immunoSEQ multiplex PCR; in TCRdb, only in-frame clones are kept and a portion is missing. The sample holds more than 35,000 clones; just over 35% are singletons and the top ten take just under 9%. This material consisted of tumor tissue, taken before atezolizumab (anti-PD-L1) treatment. V usage is TRBV7-4 and J usage is TRBJ1-2; D gene unclear. This TCR came from a man aged 55 to 70 with urothelial cancer. The CDR3 region has the DNA TGTGCCAGCAGCTTGTCGAAACAGACACTATATGGCTACACCTTC. Translating it yields CASSLSKQTLYGYTF.